These 8 T cell receptor beta chains were sequenced from one sample in a study of blood T cell repertoires in COVID-19. Here immunoSEQ multiplex PCR was the method, and the copy in TCRdb shows in-frame clones only, minus some. The sample contains about 140,000 clones, just over 85% of which appear only once. The sample consisted of peripheral blood. The receptors derive from a woman between 55 and 75 years old with acute or convalescent COVID-19.

The gene calls are TRBV19 and TRBJ2-1; 8 positions agree with TRBD1. Germline V gives CDR1 LNHDA, CDR2 SQIVND (reference sequence). V lost 3 bases to trimming and J lost 5 bases; unmatched junction nucleotides: 6. The CDR3 has 15 amino acids. CDR3 in DNA: TGTGCCAGTAGTATGGGACAGGTTCAACACAATGAGCAGTTCTTC. It codes for CASSMGQVQHNEQFF.

CDR3 DNA: TGTGCCAGCAGTGGTTCTGCAGGGGGGATCAATCAGCCCCAGCATTTT. Amino acid sequence: CASSGSAGGINQPQHF. This chain connects TRBV27 to TRBJ1-5; 7 bases are shared with TRBD1. Per the germline V gene, CDR1 is MNHEY and CDR2 is SMNVEV (reference sequence). V was pared by 5 bases and J by 3 bases, with 10 bases of the junction left unmatched. The length of the CDR3 is 16 residues.

The V and J genes are TRBV27 and TRBJ2-3, with a possible D match to TRBD1 (5 bases). Trimming took 4 bases from V and 4 from J, leaving 15 bases between them. The CDR3 extends over 15 amino acids. The germline gives CDR1 MNHEY, CDR2 SMNVEV (reference sequence). The CDR3 DNA reads as TGTGCCAGCAGTTCGATAGGGTGGGGCGCAGATACGCAGTATTTT. Protein: CASSSIGWGADTQYF.

This chain uses TRBV19 with TRBJ2-3; D ambiguous. CDR1 and CDR2 (germline): LNHDA, SQIVND (reference sequence). CDR3 length: 17 residues. V gave up 3 bases and J gave up 0 bases, with 16 bases separating them. This CDR3 is CASSMALSGSSTDTQYF. The CDR3 DNA reads TGTGCCAGTAGTATGGCACTTTCGGGTTCTAGCACAGATACGCAGTATTTT.

CDR3 bases: TGCGCCAGCAGCTCCCCGGAGGGACACACTGAAGCTTTCTTT. Its protein is CASSSPEGHTEAFF. V is TRBV5-1 and J is TRBJ1-1, with D possibly being TRBD1 (5 bases). V lost 3 bases to trimming and J lost 3 bases, with 12 bases between them. CDR1 SGHRS and CDR2 YFSETQ come from the germline V gene. This CDR3 is 14 amino acids long.

The chain is built from TRBV10-3 and TRBJ1-1; no definite D call. The CDR3 has 14 residues. Looked up from germline, CDR1 is ENHRY and CDR2 is SYGVKD. V was pared by 5 bases and J by 6 bases, with 16 bases between. CDR3 coding DNA: TGTGCCATCAGTACAAATTACGGGGAAGCTGAAGCTTTCTTT. This encodes CAISTNYGEAEAFF.

This chain connects TRBV19 to TRBJ2-2; tentatively, D is TRBD1 (5 bases). The CDR3 runs 14 residues. Germline CDR1 is LNHDA and CDR2 is SQIVND (reference sequence). With 8 bases removed from V and 0 bases from J, the gap between germline ends came to 10 bases. The CDR3 protein is CASGDSPNTGELFF. DNA for the CDR3: TGTGCCAGTGGAGACAGCCCGAACACCGGGGAGCTGTTTTTT. Combining the CDR3 with reference TRBV19 and TRBJ2-2 gives the whole variable domain DGGITQSPKYLFRKEGQNVTLSCEQNLNHDAMYWYRQDPGQGLRLIYYSQIVNDFQKGDIAEGYSVSREKKESFPLTVTSAQKNPTAFYLCASGDSPNTGELFFGEGSRLTVL.

This clone appeared once. The chain couples TRBV6-6 to TRBJ2-2, with 9 bases that match TRBD1. Per germline, CDR1 MNHNY and CDR2 SVGAGI (reference sequence). This CDR3 is built from 17 residues. Trimming took 5 bases from V and 3 from J; bases not matched to a gene: 10. The chain's CDR3 is CASSRGGTGWDTGELFF. In DNA form, the CDR3 reads TGTGCCAGCAGTCGTGGTGGGACAGGGTGGGACACCGGGGAGCTGTTTTTT.